This T cell receptor (beta chain) derives from a study of cytomegalovirus exposure and HLA in healthy donors. Healthy bone marrow donors made up the donor group. This PCR relied on a set of 60 Vbeta primers and 13 Jbeta primers. Sequencing was performed with immunoSEQ multiplex PCR; in TCRdb, only in-frame clones are kept and a portion is missing. The data show 100,000 to 150,000 clones, 84% seen once. Sequenced material: PBMCs. The TCR comes from a man in his fifties in good health and CMV-seronegative.

The CDR3 DNA is TGTGCCAGCAGTGCAACAGGGCGTGCTGCTGAAGCTTTCTTT. Translated: CASSATGRAAEAFF. The V and J genes are TRBV25-1 and TRBJ1-1; perhaps TRBD1 as D (6 bases). Per the germline V gene, CDR1 is MGHDK and CDR2 is SYGVNS. Trimming left V 4 bases short and J 6 bases short, with 15 bases between. The CDR3 length is 14 residues.